This T cell receptor (beta chain) was identified during a study of T cell changes during pregnancy in multiple sclerosis. Clones were read by immunoSEQ multiplex PCR, and TCRdb kept only the in-frame ones, dropping some. The data show tens of thousands of clones, around 87% seen once. Per the germline V gene, CDR1 is SGHTA and CDR2 is FQGNSA. The CDR3 length is 15 residues. Trimming removed 3 bases from V and 6 bases from J; junction bases left unmatched: 10. This sample comprised CD4+ T cells from peripheral blood mononuclear cells, obtained in the third trimester of pregnancy. The chain is built from TRBV7-2 and TRBJ2-7; 8 positions agree with TRBD1. This TCR was recovered from a female donor in good health, enrolled as a control in a pregnancy study. CDR3 bases: TGTGCCAGCAGCTTGTCGGGACAGGCCAAGGGCGAGCAGTACTTC. It encodes CASSLSGQAKGEQYF.